This record looks at one T cell receptor beta chain sequence and its context. This entry comes from a study of blood T cell repertoires in COVID-19. Clones were read by immunoSEQ multiplex PCR, and TCRdb kept only the in-frame ones, dropping some. The profile shows hundreds of thousands of clones, about four fifths of them singletons. Germline assignment: CDR1 MNHNS and CDR2 SASEGT. Trimming left V 2 bases short and J 2 bases short, with 14 bases between. The CDR3 extends over 16 amino acids. The sample consisted of peripheral blood. The rearrangement joins TRBV6-1 to TRBJ2-3; D is perhaps TRBD1 (6 bases). This receptor was taken from a woman aged 80 or over with acute or convalescent COVID-19. This CDR3 reads CASSERRTVTTDTQYF. Here the CDR3 DNA reads TGTGCCAGCAGTGAACGACGGACAGTAACCACAGATACGCAGTATTTT.